This record looks at one T cell receptor (beta chain) sequence and its context. This specimen belongs to a study of CD8+CD57+ T cells in acquired aplastic anemia. An expansion of CD8+CD57+ cells by flow cytometry had been shown in patients chosen for sequencing. The CDR3 length is 15 residues. The V gene's germline CDR1 is SNHLY and CDR2 FYNNEI. Trimming pared 6 bases from V and 0 bases from J, leaving 12 bases between. Genomic DNA templated the TCR beta VDJ and CDR3 profiling. TCRdb called the reads again in MiXCR, with one record for every CDR3 protein. The sample consists of tens of thousands of distinct CDR3 sequences, approximately 63% of them appearing once.

This chain uses TRBV2 with TRBJ1-5; D unclear. Material: sorted CD4+, CD8+, or CD8+CD57+ T cells (not recorded which) from PBMCs. This clonotype was obtained from a human donor with aplastic anemia. CDR3 bases: TGTGCCAGCAGCATAACAGAGGATAGCAATCAGCCCCAGCATTTT. It yields the protein CASSITEDSNQPQHF.